Shown below are 25 T cell receptor beta chains from a single sample sequenced in a study of T cell responses to AZD1222 COVID-19 vaccine. Clones were sequenced by immunoSEQ multiplex PCR, and TCRdb holds only the in-frame ones, with some missing. The sample carries fewer than 70,000 clones, roughly nine tenths recorded once. This specimen was peripheral blood, taken 28 days after the second AZD1222 dose. Receptor source: an adult who received the AZD1222 COVID-19 vaccine.

The gene calls are TRBV5-4 and TRBJ1-2; D gene ambiguous. Looked up from germline, CDR1 is SGHNT and CDR2 is YYREEE (reference sequence). The CDR3 has 14 amino acids. V lost 0 bases and J lost 1, with 7 bases in between. This chain's CDR3 is CASSLAQVNYGYTF. The CDR3 DNA reads TGTGCCAGCAGCTTGGCACAAGTTAACTATGGCTACACCTTC.

The chain joins TRBV5-1 to TRBJ1-1; tentative D call: TRBD1 (5 bases). V shed 2 bases and J shed 13 bases, with 12 bases lying between them. This CDR3 comprises 11 residues. CDR1 and CDR2 (germline): SGHRS, YFSETQ. In DNA, the CDR3 is TGCGCCAGCAGCTTCGGGGACTCCATTTTCTTT. It translates to CASSFGDSIFF.

This clone occurred a few times. CDR3 amino acids: CASSSLAGAYNEQFF. The CDR3 DNA reads TGTGCCAGTAGCTCCCTAGCGGGAGCCTACAATGAGCAGTTCTTC. The rearrangement links TRBV19 to TRBJ2-1; 10 positions match TRBD2. V was clipped by 6 bases and J by 2 bases; unmatched bases: 4. Germline V gives CDR1 LNHDA, CDR2 SQIVND (reference sequence). The CDR3 runs to 15 residues.

In nucleotides, the CDR3 is TGCGCCAGCAGCTTTCAGGGACCCTACGAGCAGTACTTC. Translation gives CASSFQGPYEQYF. The chain couples TRBV5-1 to TRBJ2-7; D is perhaps TRBD1 or TRBD2 (5 bases each). CDR1 and CDR2 (germline): SGHRS, YFSETQ. The germline V and J ends were trimmed by 2 bases and 2 bases, with 8 bases remaining between them. The CDR3 runs 13 residues.

V gene TRBV25-1 combines with J gene TRBJ1-2; TRBD1 might be the D (5 bases). Germline V gene lookup returns CDR1 MGHDK and CDR2 SYGVNS. CDR3 length: 11 amino acids. V lost 2 bases, J lost 10 bases, and 8 bases lay in between. CDR3 protein: CASSELGHYTF. The CDR3 DNA reads TGTGCCAGCAGTGAACTGGGGCACTACACCTTC.

The CDR3 DNA reads as TGTGCCAGCAGCCCGCTAGCGGGAAGGAAAGATACGCAGTATTTT. Protein: CASSPLAGRKDTQYF. The chain combines TRBV7-2 with TRBJ2-3; 9 positions agree with TRBD2. Trimming cost V 5 bases and J 5 bases; bases outside gene matches: 8. Germline lookup yields CDR1 SGHTA and CDR2 FQGNSA. The length of the CDR3 is 15 residues.

This clone was recorded only once. The rearrangement links TRBV5-1 to TRBJ1-6; 9 positions agree with TRBD1. The V gene end was trimmed by 4 bases and the J gene end by 7 bases; junction bases not matched to a gene: 12. The CDR3 runs 17 residues. Per the germline V gene, CDR1 is SGHRS and CDR2 is YFSETQ. Written as DNA, the CDR3 is TGCGCCAGCAGCCAGGACAGGGGAGGTCGGCGGAATTCACCCCTCCACTTT. Residues: CASSQDRGGRRNSPLHF.

This chain joins TRBV10-2 and TRBJ1-1; D unclear. From germline, CDR1 is WSHSY and CDR2 SAAADI. The CDR3 totals 13 residues. Trimming removed 7 bases at V and 4 bases at J, with 13 bases between. CDR3 nucleotides: TGCGCCAGCATCCGAAGGGCAGGCACTGAAGCTTTCTTT. It encodes CASIRRAGTEAFF.

The V gene is TRBV28, the J gene TRBJ2-3; the D call may be TRBD1 or TRBD2 (5 bases each). Per the germline V gene, CDR1 is MDHEN and CDR2 is SYDVKM. The V end was cut by 2 bases, the J end by 4 bases, with 13 bases between. The CDR3 has 15 residues. The CDR3 DNA is TGTGCCAGCAGTTTAGGGGGAAAGGAGGCAGATACGCAGTATTTT. It codes for CASSLGGKEADTQYF.

This clone has just one count. This rearrangement joins TRBV6-2 or TRBV6-3 to TRBJ1-5; D gene unclear. The germline gives CDR1 MNHEY, CDR2 SVGEGT. Deletions cut 6 bases from V and 0 bases from J, with 3 bases between. This CDR3 region has 12 residues. In DNA form, the CDR3 reads TGTGCCAGCAGCGATAGCAATCAGCCCCAGCATTTT. Translation gives CASSDSNQPQHF.

This clone was seen once. V and J are TRBV12-5 and TRBJ1-1; TRBD1 might be the D (5 bases). V lost 4 bases to trimming and J lost 1 base, with 7 bases between them. This CDR3 spans 13 amino acids. CDR1 is LGHNT and CDR2 is FRNRAP in the germline V gene. CDR3 DNA sequence: TGTGCTAGTGGTTCCACAGGGAACACTGAAGCTTTCTTT. It encodes CASGSTGNTEAFF.

The chain employs TRBV19 and TRBJ2-2, with 10 bases matching TRBD1. The germline V gene encodes CDR1 LNHDA and CDR2 SQIVND (reference sequence). The CDR3 is 16 residues long. J gave up 5 bases and V 4 bases, and 7 bases lay outside the gene matches. In DNA, the CDR3 is TGTGCCAGTAGTAGGAGACAGGGGGCAGGAACCGGGGAGCTGTTTTTT. It encodes CASSRRQGAGTGELFF.

The chain carries TRBV7-8 and TRBJ2-7, with D possibly TRBD2 on 6 matching bases. Deletions cut 6 bases from V and 1 base from J, with 19 bases between. From germline, CDR1 is SGHVS and CDR2 FQNEAQ. The CDR3 is made up of 16 amino acids. CDR3 sequence: CASSYTPGLSSYEQYF. The CDR3 DNA follows: TGTGCCAGCAGTTATACTCCGGGACTGTCTTCCTACGAGCAGTACTTC.

This clone was found a few times. The rearrangement links TRBV6-5 to TRBJ1-1, with a weak D call TRBD1 (5 bases). Per the germline V gene, CDR1 is MNHEY and CDR2 is SVGAGI. With 2 bases removed from V and 5 bases from J, the gap between germline ends came to 12 bases. The CDR3 consists of 14 residues. CDR3 nucleotide sequence: TGTGCCAGCAGTTACGGAGGGGTGTGGACTGAAGCTTTCTTT. It codes for CASSYGGVWTEAFF.

This chain joins TRBV6-5 and TRBJ1-2; D is undetermined. V gave up 5 bases and J gave up 2 bases, with 9 bases separating them. From germline, CDR1 is MNHEY and CDR2 SVGAGI. The CDR3 runs to 13 residues. CDR3 region: CASSLEQNYGYTF. The CDR3 bases are TGTGCCAGCAGTCTAGAACAGAACTATGGCTACACCTTC.

The chain links TRBV19 to TRBJ2-3; TRBD2 aligns across 7 bases. The junction had 9 bases not matched to a gene; V was cut back by 6 bases and J by 3 bases. The germline gives CDR1 LNHDA, CDR2 SQIVND (reference sequence). The CDR3 has 15 residues. The CDR3 protein is CASRLFGGGTDTQYF. Written as DNA, the CDR3 is TGTGCCAGTAGGCTCTTTGGGGGGGGGACAGATACGCAGTATTTT.

The chain has TRBV7-9 and TRBJ2-1; D remains unclear. Deletions cut 2 bases from V and 10 bases from J, with 6 bases between. Germline CDR1 is SEHNR and CDR2 is FQNEAQ (reference sequence). The CDR3 has 11 amino acids. CDR3 nucleotide sequence: TGTGCCAGCAGCTTATACCAGGAGCAGTTCTTC. It codes for CASSLYQEQFF.

This chain uses TRBV2 with TRBJ2-5; D is ambiguous. This CDR3 is 12 amino acids long. CDR1 is SNHLY, CDR2 FYNNEI, per germline. V lost 2 bases, J lost 5 bases, and 6 bases lay in between. The CDR3 bases are TGTGCCAGCAGTGAAAATTCGGAGACCCAGTACTTC. Its translation is CASSENSETQYF.

CDR3 nucleotides: TGTGCCAGCAGCCGATCAGTCGCTGGAAACACCATATATTTT. Protein: CASSRSVAGNTIYF. The genes are TRBV6-5 and TRBJ1-3; D gene ambiguous. CDR3 length: 14 residues. The V gene's germline CDR1 is MNHEY and CDR2 SVGAGI. V gave up 6 bases and J gave up 2 bases, with 11 bases separating them.

The V and J genes are TRBV7-6 and TRBJ2-7; 12 bases fit TRBD2. Looked up from germline, CDR1 is SGHVS and CDR2 is FNYEAQ. V dropped 4 bases and J dropped 0; count of bases not matched to a gene: 4. This CDR3 region has 16 residues. CDR3 coding DNA: TGTGCCAGCAGCTCCGGACTAGCGGGAAGCTCCTACGAGCAGTACTTC. Encoded protein: CASSSGLAGSSYEQYF.

Only one count was recorded for this clone. The chain recombines TRBV7-8 with TRBJ1-1, with D possibly matching TRBD1 (5 bases). The germline V gene has CDR1 SGHVS and CDR2 FQNEAQ. Trimming shortened V by 3 bases and J by 4 bases, and 9 bases separated the two germline ends. This CDR3 is 13 amino acids long. The CDR3 here is CASSLFRGTEAFF. The CDR3 DNA reads TGTGCCAGCAGCTTGTTTAGGGGCACTGAAGCTTTCTTT.

The chain carries TRBV6-2 or TRBV6-3 and TRBJ1-5, with 11 bases aligning to TRBD1. This CDR3 region has 17 residues. V shed 2 bases and J 2 bases; nucleotides not matched to a gene: 5. Germline-derived CDR1 and CDR2 are MNHEY and SVGEGT. DNA for the CDR3: TGTGCCAGCAGTTACGGGGACAGGGGGTCGGGCAATCAGCCCCAGCATTTT. It codes for CASSYGDRGSGNQPQHF.

This clone has more than one count but fewer than ten. The V call is TRBV29-1, the J call TRBJ1-2; 7 bases are shared with TRBD1. This CDR3 contains 13 residues. The germline V gene encodes CDR1 SQVTM and CDR2 ANQGSEA. With 7 bases clipped from V and 0 bases from J, the junction kept 5 bases outside the gene matches. CDR3 region: CSARQGANYGYTF. The CDR3, as DNA: TGCAGCGCCCGACAGGGAGCTAACTATGGCTACACCTTC.

The genes are TRBV7-2 and TRBJ1-2, with D possibly TRBD1 on 5 matching bases. CDR3 length: 14 amino acids. Between the trimmed V and J ends, which lost 0 bases and 2 bases, there was a span of 7 bases. CDR1 SGHTA and CDR2 FQGNSA come from the germline V gene. The CDR3 sequence is CASSLAQENYGYTF. The CDR3 nucleotides are TGTGCCAGCAGCTTAGCACAGGAAAACTATGGCTACACCTTC.

This clone was seen a handful of times. The chain has TRBV27 and TRBJ1-1; possibly TRBD1 for D (5 bases). The germline V gene encodes CDR1 MNHEY and CDR2 SMNVEV (reference sequence). The CDR3 sequence is 11 residues long. V was pared by 11 bases and J by 5 bases, with 12 bases between. The CDR3 region is CAPPGQTEAFF. The CDR3 DNA reads TGTGCCCCCCCGGGGCAGACTGAAGCTTTCTTT.